Listed below are T cell receptor beta chains from one sample, sequenced in a study of blood T cell repertoires in COVID-19. Sequencing was performed with immunoSEQ multiplex PCR; in TCRdb, only in-frame clones are kept and a portion is missing. The sample shows 85,000 to 130,000 clones, about four fifths of them seen only once. Source material: peripheral blood. The origin of the receptors is a woman of 80 years or more with active or convalescent COVID-19. The CDR3 runs from the conserved cysteine through the conserved F or W. The D gene is left open where the match is weak. Only part of the rows carry a size: once, few, many, or a class if the clone is expanded.

J gene: TRBJ2-3
V gene: TRBV7-2
D gene: .
clone size: .
CDR3 protein: CASSTNSGLGEDTQYF
CDR3 DNA: TGTGCCAGCAGCACGAATAGCGGTCTCGGTGAAGATACGCAGTATTTT

J gene: TRBJ1-1
V gene: TRBV19
D gene: .
clone size: once
CDR3 protein: CASSITGAASNLAFF
CDR3 DNA: TGTGCCAGTAGTATCACAGGTGCCGCAAGCAATTTGGCTTTCTTT

J gene: TRBJ2-1
V gene: TRBV14
D gene: .
clone size: .
CDR3 protein: CASSRLDYYNEQFF
CDR3 DNA: TGTGCCAGCAGCCGATTAGACTACTACAATGAGCAGTTCTTC

J gene: TRBJ1-2
V gene: TRBV28
D gene: TRBD1
clone size: .
CDR3 protein: CATKDRGLYGYTF
CDR3 DNA: TGTGCCACCAAGGACAGGGGGCTGTATGGCTACACCTTC

J gene: TRBJ1-2
V gene: TRBV28
D gene: TRBD1
clone size: .
CDR3 protein: CASKPSLGQARAFF
CDR3 DNA: TGTGCCAGCAAACCCTCCTTAGGACAGGCCCGTGCCTTCTTC

J gene: TRBJ2-7
V gene: TRBV30
D gene: .
clone size: .
CDR3 protein: CAWSVGSLAAPYEQYF
CDR3 DNA: TGTGCCTGGAGTGTAGGCTCCCTAGCCGCCCCCTACGAGCAGTACTTC

J gene: TRBJ1-2
V gene: TRBV7-2
D gene: TRBD1
clone size: few
CDR3 protein: CASSHRDSRRGYTF
CDR3 DNA: TGTGCCAGCAGCCATCGGGACAGTCGAAGGGGCTACACCTTC

J gene: TRBJ2-1
V gene: TRBV4-1
D gene: .
clone size: few
CDR3 protein: CASSQDYPSYNEQFF
CDR3 DNA: TGCGCCAGCAGCCAAGACTATCCCTCCTACAATGAGCAGTTCTTC

J gene: TRBJ1-2
V gene: TRBV6-5
D gene: .
clone size: .
CDR3 protein: CASSPLGGASYGYTF
CDR3 DNA: TGTGCCAGCAGTCCGCTCGGGGGGGCGAGCTATGGCTACACCTTC

J gene: TRBJ1-2
V gene: TRBV6-4
D gene: TRBD1
clone size: once
CDR3 protein: CASSQSGTGGDYGYTF
CDR3 DNA: TGTGCCAGCAGTCAATCCGGGACAGGGGGCGACTATGGCTACACCTTC

J gene: TRBJ1-2
V gene: TRBV5-6
D gene: TRBD1
clone size: .
CDR3 protein: CASSFQGTGGEYGYTF
CDR3 DNA: TGTGCCAGCAGCTTTCAAGGGACAGGGGGCGAATATGGCTACACCTTC

J gene: TRBJ2-7
V gene: TRBV6-2/TRBV6-3
D gene: TRBD1
clone size: .
CDR3 protein: CASSKRDRDSSGQYF
CDR3 DNA: TGTGCCAGCAGTAAAAGGGACAGGGATTCCTCTGGGCAGTACTTC

J gene: TRBJ1-2
V gene: TRBV18
D gene: TRBD1
clone size: .
CDR3 protein: CASSARDSNYGYTF
CDR3 DNA: TGTGCCAGCTCAGCCCGGGACAGTAACTATGGCTACACCTTC

J gene: TRBJ1-2
V gene: TRBV5-6
D gene: .
clone size: .
CDR3 protein: CASSLQGGDGYTF
CDR3 DNA: TGTGCCAGCAGCTTACAGGGCGGTGATGGCTACACCTTC

J gene: TRBJ2-7
V gene: TRBV18
D gene: .
clone size: once
CDR3 protein: CASSPLPEGISSYEQYF
CDR3 DNA: TGTGCCAGCTCACCACTGCCAGAGGGAATTAGCTCCTACGAGCAGTACTTC

J gene: TRBJ2-6
V gene: TRBV20-1
D gene: .
clone size: once
CDR3 protein: CSASSGSGANVLTF
CDR3 DNA: TGCAGTGCTAGTAGCGGCTCTGGGGCCAACGTCCTGACTTTC

J gene: TRBJ2-7
V gene: TRBV28
D gene: TRBD1
clone size: .
CDR3 protein: CASSLYGQGIEQYF
CDR3 DNA: TGTGCCAGCAGTTTATACGGACAGGGGATCGAGCAGTACTTC

J gene: TRBJ1-2
V gene: TRBV28
D gene: .
clone size: .
CDR3 protein: CASSPRQVTRYGYTF
CDR3 DNA: TGTGCCAGCAGCCCAAGACAGGTCACTCGCTATGGCTACACCTTC

J gene: TRBJ1-1
V gene: TRBV6-5
D gene: .
clone size: .
CDR3 protein: CASSIFAGNTEAFF
CDR3 DNA: TGTGCCAGCAGTATTTTCGCGGGAAACACTGAAGCTTTCTTT

J gene: TRBJ1-2
V gene: TRBV5-6
D gene: TRBD1
clone size: .
CDR3 protein: CASSDGYRGKDGYTF
CDR3 DNA: TGTGCCAGCAGCGATGGATACAGGGGAAAGGATGGCTACACCTTC

J gene: TRBJ2-7
V gene: TRBV29-1
D gene: .
clone size: .
CDR3 protein: CSVARALGEQYF
CDR3 DNA: TGCAGCGTTGCCAGGGCTCTGGGAGAGCAGTACTTC

J gene: TRBJ1-3
V gene: TRBV12-3/TRBV12-4
D gene: .
clone size: .
CDR3 protein: CASSRQGNTIYF
CDR3 DNA: TGTGCCAGCAGCAGGCAGGGAAACACCATATATTTT